Presented here are 21 T cell receptor beta chains from one specimen sequenced in a study of blood T cell repertoires in COVID-19. Repertoires were generated with immunoSEQ multiplex PCR, while TCRdb's copy carries only in-frame clones and drops some. The table shows 100,000 to 140,000 clones, with about nine tenths occurring only once. The sequencing input was peripheral blood. The receptors here all came from a woman younger than 45 with acute or convalescent COVID-19.

This chain uses TRBV12-3 or TRBV12-4 with TRBJ1-1; D is ambiguous. V lost 0 bases, J lost 7 bases, and 9 bases lay in between. This CDR3 contains 13 residues. The CDR3 reads CASSLAAGLEAFF. The DNA for the CDR3 is TGTGCCAGCAGTTTAGCGGCTGGACTTGAAGCTTTCTTT.

The chain joins TRBV4-2 to TRBJ2-3, with D unresolved. CDR3 size: 15 residues. The V end was cut by 4 bases, the J end by 4 bases, with 15 bases between. Germline V gene lookup returns CDR1 LGHNA and CDR2 YNFKEQ. CDR3 sequence: CASSPLEGAADTQYF. In DNA, the CDR3 is TGTGCCAGCAGCCCTTTGGAAGGAGCCGCAGATACGCAGTATTTT.

This chain uses TRBV7-9 with TRBJ1-5; no definite D call. Germline V gives CDR1 SEHNR, CDR2 FQNEAQ (reference sequence). The V gene lost 1 base and the J gene lost 3 bases, with 10 bases spanning the gap. The CDR3 covers 15 residues. The CDR3, as DNA: TGTGCCAGCAGCTTAGGAGGCAGAAACAATCAGCCCCAGCATTTT. It codes for CASSLGGRNNQPQHF.

This clone was detected only a few times. This sequence joins TRBV30 and TRBJ1-1, with D perhaps TRBD1 (5 bases). The V gene's germline CDR1 is GTSNPN and CDR2 SVGIG (reference sequence). The CDR3 is 14 residues long. V lost 5 bases and J lost 2, with 15 bases in between. The CDR3 DNA is TGTGCCTGGGACCAAACGGGACTAAACACTGAAGCTTTCTTT. Amino acids: CAWDQTGLNTEAFF.

The chain is built from TRBV5-6 and TRBJ2-2, with 7 bases aligning to TRBD1. CDR1 and CDR2 from the germline V gene are SGHDT and YYEEEE. Trimming took 4 bases from V and 5 from J; bases not matched to a gene: 8. This CDR3 is 15 amino acids long. CDR3 nucleotide sequence: TGTGCCAGCAGCCCGAGACAGGGTGGAACCGGGGAGCTGTTTTTT. Translated: CASSPRQGGTGELFF.

The rearrangement links TRBV2 to TRBJ2-7, with D perhaps matching TRBD2 (7 bases). V lost 7 bases and J lost 2, with 18 bases in between. Germline values: CDR1 SNHLY, CDR2 FYNNEI. The CDR3 loop spans 15 amino acids. CDR3 protein: CASKGKSGDTYEQYF. The CDR3 nucleotides read TGTGCCAGCAAAGGAAAAAGCGGGGACACCTACGAGCAGTACTTC.

This chain connects TRBV3-1 (or the pseudogene TRBV3-2) to TRBJ1-4; 7 bases line up with TRBD1. Per the germline V gene, CDR1 is LGHDT and CDR2 is YNNKEL (reference sequence). The CDR3 spans 15 residues. Unmatched junction bases numbered 4, after V lost 4 bases and J lost 2 bases. The CDR3 region is CASSPGTETNEKLFF. CDR3 nucleotides: TGTGCCAGCAGCCCCGGGACAGAGACTAATGAAAAACTGTTTTTT.

J is TRBJ1-4 and V is TRBV30; D is undetermined. The CDR3 contains 13 residues. The germline V and J ends were trimmed by 1 base and 7 bases, with 10 bases remaining between them. CDR1 GTSNPN and CDR2 SVGIG come from the germline V gene (reference sequence). The CDR3 region is CAWSEGLSEKLFF. CDR3 DNA: TGTGCCTGGAGTGAAGGACTTAGTGAAAAACTGTTTTTT.

The chain combines TRBV12-1 with TRBJ1-4; the table's D call TRBD1 went unverified against the DNA. TRBV12-1 is termed a pseudogene. This CDR3 is 15 amino acids long. The CDR3 sequence: CASSLDRGRREKLFF. The CDR3 region has the DNA TGTGCCAGCAGCCTGGACAGGGGGCGAAGGGAAAAACTGTTTTTT.

Comments on this clone: Other DNA sequences within the sample encode an identical CDR3. This chain uses TRBV7-8 with TRBJ1-5, with D possibly matching TRBD1 (5 bases). Germline V gene lookup returns CDR1 SGHVS and CDR2 FQNEAQ. There are 15 residues in the CDR3. Trimming cost V 1 base and J 4 bases, with 11 bases left between them. CDR3 nucleotides: TGTGCCAGCAGCTTAGGGCAGGGTCTTAATCAGCCCCAGCATTTT. Translation gives CASSLGQGLNQPQHF.

The chain has TRBV19 and TRBJ1-1; no firm D call. The V gene's germline CDR1 is LNHDA and CDR2 SQIVND (reference sequence). The CDR3 covers 14 residues. The V gene lost 5 bases and the J gene lost 3 bases, with 13 bases spanning the gap. In DNA, the CDR3 is TGTGCCAGTAGTCTGCGCCTCACTGACACTGAAGCTTTCTTT. Its translation: CASSLRLTDTEAFF.

The rearrangement uses TRBV6-1 and TRBJ2-1, with 14 bases that match TRBD2. CDR1 MNHNS and CDR2 SASEGT come from the germline V gene. The CDR3 is 16 amino acids. The trim removed 2 bases at V and 4 bases at J, leaving 1 base unmatched. CDR3 DNA sequence: TGTGCCAGCAGTGAATGGACTAGCGGGGGGTACAATGAGCAGTTCTTC. Translating gives CASSEWTSGGYNEQFF.

This rearrangement joins TRBV27 to TRBJ1-4, with 9 bases identical to TRBD1. In germline, CDR1 is MNHEY, CDR2 SMNVEV (reference sequence). This CDR3 spans 14 amino acids. With 6 bases clipped from V and 8 bases from J, the junction kept 7 bases outside the gene matches. CDR3 amino acids: CASRTGGAGEKLFF. Written as DNA, the CDR3 is TGTGCCAGCAGAACAGGGGGCGCTGGGGAAAAACTGTTTTTT.

The chain combines TRBV5-1 with TRBJ2-6, with D tentatively TRBD1 (5 bases). This CDR3 contains 15 residues. Trimming stripped 2 bases from V and 4 bases from J, with 10 bases between. The germline V gene encodes CDR1 SGHRS and CDR2 YFSETQ. CDR3 loop: CASSLQVPGANVLTF. CDR3 in DNA: TGCGCCAGCAGCTTACAGGTCCCCGGGGCCAACGTCCTGACTTTC.

V and J are TRBV11-2 and TRBJ1-2; a possible D gene is TRBD1 (6 bases). The CDR3 contains 15 residues. Trimming pared 5 bases from V and 6 bases from J, leaving 19 bases between. Germline CDR1 reads SGHAT; CDR2 reads FQNNGV. In nucleotides, the CDR3 is TGTGCCAGCAGCCGAGGGAGCACAGGGAAGGATGGCTACACCTTC. Translation gives CASSRGSTGKDGYTF.

This clone is a singleton in its sample. The rearrangement links TRBV7-2 to TRBJ1-5; D perhaps matches TRBD1 (6 bases). This CDR3 has 13 residues. Germline V gene data show CDR1 as SGHTA and CDR2 as FQGNSA. This chain's CDR3 is CAIARGGGQPQHF. Written as DNA, the CDR3 is TGTGCTATCGCCCGGGGGGGCGGTCAGCCCCAGCATTTT.

The gene calls are TRBV5-1 and TRBJ2-2; 8 bases are a match to TRBD2. CDR1 and CDR2 (germline): SGHRS, YFSETQ. V dropped 4 bases and J dropped 3; count of bases not matched to a gene: 5. This CDR3 spans 15 amino acids. The CDR3 here is CASSNTSGYTGELFF. The CDR3 DNA reads as TGCGCCAGCAGCAATACTAGCGGCTACACCGGGGAGCTGTTTTTT. Full variable domain (outside the CDR3, taken from reference TRBV5-1 and TRBJ2-2): KAGVTQTPRYLIKTRGQQVTLSCSPISGHRSVSWYQQTPGQGLQFLFEYFSETQRNKGNFPGRFSGRQFSNSRSEMNVSTLELGDSALYLCASSNTSGYTGELFFGEGSRLTVL.

The chain couples TRBV20-1 to TRBJ1-1; the D is unclear. V lost 6 bases and J lost 11, with 13 bases in between. Germline V lookup: CDR1 DFQATT, CDR2 SNEGSKA (reference sequence). This CDR3 spans 10 amino acids. The DNA of the CDR3 is TGCAGTGCAAGTAGGGAGGACGCTTTCTTT. The encoded protein is CSASREDAFF.

The chain links TRBV24-1 to TRBJ2-1; D possibly corresponds to TRBD1 (6 bases). CDR3 size: 14 residues. Trimming took 7 bases from V and 6 from J, leaving 15 bases between them. Germline V gives CDR1 KGHDR, CDR2 SFDVKD. The CDR3 nucleotides read TGTGCCACCAGGGAGACGGGACACCGCAATGAGCAGTTCTTC. Translation: CATRETGHRNEQFF.

V is TRBV7-8 and J is TRBJ1-6, with TRBD1 as a possible D gene (5 bases). The CDR3 length is 16 residues. Germline lookup yields CDR1 SGHVS and CDR2 FQNEAQ. V gave up 2 bases and J gave up 0 bases, with 8 bases separating them. CDR3 residues: CASSLQGSSYNSPLHF. In DNA, the CDR3 is TGTGCCAGCAGCTTACAGGGCTCCTCCTATAATTCACCCCTCCACTTT.

This chain uses TRBV7-3 with TRBJ1-2; TRBD1 matches 7 bases. The CDR3 contains 15 residues. Germline assignment: CDR1 SGHTA and CDR2 FQGTGA. V shed 5 bases, J shed 2 bases, and the junction held 8 bases outside the gene matches. CDR3 DNA: TGTGCCAGCAGCCCAAACCCGACAGGGAACTATGGCTACACCTTC. Its translation: CASSPNPTGNYGYTF.